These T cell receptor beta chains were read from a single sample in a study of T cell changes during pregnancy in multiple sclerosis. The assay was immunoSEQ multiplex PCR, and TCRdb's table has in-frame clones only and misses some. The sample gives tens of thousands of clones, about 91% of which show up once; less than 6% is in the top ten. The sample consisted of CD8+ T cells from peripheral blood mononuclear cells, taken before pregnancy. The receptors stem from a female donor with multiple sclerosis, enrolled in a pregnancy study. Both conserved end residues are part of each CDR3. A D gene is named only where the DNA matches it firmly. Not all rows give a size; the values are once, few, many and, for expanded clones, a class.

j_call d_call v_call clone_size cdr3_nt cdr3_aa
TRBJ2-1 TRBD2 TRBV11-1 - TGTGCCAGCAGCTTAGCGGGACTAGCGGGGGTGAGTGAGCAGTTCTTC CASSLAGLAGVSEQFF
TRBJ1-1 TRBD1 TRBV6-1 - TGTGCCAGCCTCGGGACAGCGGGAGAATTCGGGGAAGCTTTCTTT CASLGTAGEFGEAFF
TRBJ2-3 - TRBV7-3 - TGTGCCAGCAGCACAGACAGTACCACAGATACGCAGTATTTT CASSTDSTTDTQYF
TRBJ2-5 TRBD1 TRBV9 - TGTGCCAGCAGCACCTGGGACAGGGGGCGAGAGACCCAGTACTTC CASSTWDRGRETQYF
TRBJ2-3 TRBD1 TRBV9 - TGTGCCAGCAGCGGCAGGGACAGCGTGGATACGCAGTATTTT CASSGRDSVDTQYF
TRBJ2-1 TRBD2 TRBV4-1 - TGCGCCAGCAGCCAACTAGCGGGGCCGGGGAATGAGCAGTTCTTC CASSQLAGPGNEQFF
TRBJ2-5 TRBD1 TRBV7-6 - TGTGCCAGCAGCTCGCAGACAGGGGGGGGGTTGGAGACCCAGTACTTC CASSSQTGGGLETQYF
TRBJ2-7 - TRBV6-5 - TGTGCCAGCAGTTCCACCTACGAGCAGTACTTC CASSSTYEQYF
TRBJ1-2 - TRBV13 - TGTGCCAGCAGCGGGAGTAGCTATGGCTACACCTTC CASSGSSYGYTF
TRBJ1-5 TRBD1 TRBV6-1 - TGTGCCAGCCAGACGACAGGGGTGGGTCAGCCCCAGCATTTT CASQTTGVGQPQHF
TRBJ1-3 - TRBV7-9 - TGTGCCAGCAGCCAGAACAGGAACTCTGGAAACACCATATATTTT CASSQNRNSGNTIYF
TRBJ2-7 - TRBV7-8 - TGTGCCAGCAGCCCGGAGGGCAGTTCCTTCTACGAGCAGTACTTC CASSPEGSSFYEQYF
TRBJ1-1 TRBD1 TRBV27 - TGTGCCAGCAGTGTCTCAGGGGGCCCGATGAACACTGAAGCTTTCTTT CASSVSGGPMNTEAFF
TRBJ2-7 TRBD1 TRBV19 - TGTGCCAGTAATCCCGGGACAGGGTCCCACGAGCAGTACTTC CASNPGTGSHEQYF
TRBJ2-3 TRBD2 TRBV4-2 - TGTGCCAGCAGCCAAGTGGGAGCGGGGGGGAGCACAGATACGCAGTATTTT CASSQVGAGGSTDTQYF
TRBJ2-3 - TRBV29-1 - TGCAGCGTTGATTATACTAGCCTCACAGATACGCAGTATTTT CSVDYTSLTDTQYF
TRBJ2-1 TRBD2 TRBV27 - TGTGCCAGCGGGCGGGGGAGCTCCTACAATGAGCAGTTCTTC CASGRGSSYNEQFF
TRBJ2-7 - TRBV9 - TGTGCCAGCAGCGTAGACTGGGCTGAAAATTCCTACGAGCAGTACTTC CASSVDWAENSYEQYF
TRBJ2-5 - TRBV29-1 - TGCAGCGTTGAGTGGTTGGGGGGCCAAGAGACCCAGTACTTC CSVEWLGGQETQYF
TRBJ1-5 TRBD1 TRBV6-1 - TGTGCCAGCAGTGCCCGGGACAGGGGAAGGTCCCAGCATTTT CASSARDRGRSQHF
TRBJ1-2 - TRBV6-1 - TGTGCCAGCAGTGAAGCGCGAGACTATGGCTACACCTTC CASSEARDYGYTF
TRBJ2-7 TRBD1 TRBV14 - TGTGCCAGCAGCCAAATTGGGGACAGTTACGAGCAGTACTTC CASSQIGDSYEQYF
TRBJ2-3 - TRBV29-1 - TGCAGCGTTGACAGGGGACAAGATACGCAGTATTTT CSVDRGQDTQYF
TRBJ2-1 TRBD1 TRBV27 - TGTGCCAGCAGTTTATTAGGGACAGGGGGTAGTGAGCAGTTCTTC CASSLLGTGGSEQFF
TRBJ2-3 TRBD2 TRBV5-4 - TGTGCCAGCAGCTTGCCAGGCGGGGGGGCTCAAGGAGATACGCAGTATTTT CASSLPGGGAQGDTQYF
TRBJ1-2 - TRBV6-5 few TGTGCCAGCAAAACTACAGGGTTCGGCTATGGCTACACCTTC CASKTTGFGYGYTF
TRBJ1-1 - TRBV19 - TGTGCCAGTAATCGAAATGGGGGGTACACTGAAGCTTTCTTT CASNRNGGYTEAFF
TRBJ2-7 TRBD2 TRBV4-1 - TGCGCCAGCAGCCAAGATGTCGGAGCGGGGGGGTCCTACGAGCAGTACTTC CASSQDVGAGGSYEQYF
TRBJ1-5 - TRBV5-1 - TGCGCCAGCAGCTTGTCAGTCAATCAGCCCCAGCATTTT CASSLSVNQPQHF
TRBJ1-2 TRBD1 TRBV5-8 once TGTGCCAGCAGCTTGACGATCAGGGGGCGGCCTAACTATGGCTACACCTTC CASSLTIRGRPNYGYTF
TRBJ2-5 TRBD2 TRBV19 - TGTGCCAGTAGTATGGGACTAGCGGGGGAAGAGACCCAGTACTTC CASSMGLAGEETQYF
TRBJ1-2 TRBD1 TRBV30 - TGTGCCTGGAGTGGACAGGGGCCTCACTATGGCTACACCTTC CAWSGQGPHYGYTF
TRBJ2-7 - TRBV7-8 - TGTGCCAGCAGCTTAGGTGCAGGCAACGAGCAGTACTTC CASSLGAGNEQYF
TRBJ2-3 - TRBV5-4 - TGTGCCAGCTCGGGGGGCACAGATACGCAGTATTTT CASSGGTDTQYF
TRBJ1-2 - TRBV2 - TGTGCCAGCAGCCCCCCGTCAGGCCTAAACTATGGCTACACCTTC CASSPPSGLNYGYTF
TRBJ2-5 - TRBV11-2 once TGTGCCAGCAGCTCTTCCCCCTCCGGGATACAAGAGACCCAGTACTTC CASSSSPSGIQETQYF
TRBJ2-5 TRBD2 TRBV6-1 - TGTGCCAGCGGCACCCGAGCGGGGGGGCAAGAGACCCAGTACTTC CASGTRAGGQETQYF
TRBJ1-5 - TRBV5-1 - TGCGCCAGCAGCTTGTCTCCGGTTCAGCCCCAGCATTTT CASSLSPVQPQHF
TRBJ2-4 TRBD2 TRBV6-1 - TGTGCCAGCAGTGATTCCAGCGGGGGAGGATTAGCCAAAAACATTCAGTACTTC CASSDSSGGGLAKNIQYF
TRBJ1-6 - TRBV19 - TGTGCCAGTAGTATTTCGGGATGGAATTCACCCCTCCACTTT CASSISGWNSPLHF
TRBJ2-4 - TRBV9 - TGTGCCAGCAACTCCGGGGGGCCCCAAAACATTCAGTACTTC CASNSGGPQNIQYF
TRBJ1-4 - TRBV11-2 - TGTGCCAGCAGCTTAAGTGTCCAGGTTGAAAAACTGTTTTTT CASSLSVQVEKLFF
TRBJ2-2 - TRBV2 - TGTGCCAGCAGTTTACTCGGGACTCTCGACGGGAACACCGGGGAGCTGTTTTTT CASSLLGTLDGNTGELFF
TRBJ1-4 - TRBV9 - TGTGCCAGCAGCGCTCATGGGGCAGACGCGGTGTTTTTT CASSAHGADAVFF
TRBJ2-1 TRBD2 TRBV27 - TGTGCCAGCAGTTCGGGGGGGCCATACAATGAGCAGTTCTTC CASSSGGPYNEQFF
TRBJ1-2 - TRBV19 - TGTGCCAGTAGTTCGAAGTCGGACTATGGCTACACCTTC CASSSKSDYGYTF
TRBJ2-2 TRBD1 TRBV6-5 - TGTGCCAGCGGTGGGACAGGGGTGGCCGGGGAGCTGTTTTTT CASGGTGVAGELFF
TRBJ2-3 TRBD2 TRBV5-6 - TGTGCCAGCAGCTGGGGGACTAGCGGGGCCCCGGGGGATACGCAGTATTTT CASSWGTSGAPGDTQYF
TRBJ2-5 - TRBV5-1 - TGCGCCAGCCGATCGTCGGGCCAAGAGACCCAGTACTTC CASRSSGQETQYF
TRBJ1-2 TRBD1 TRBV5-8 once TGTGCCAGCAGGGTCAGGGGGCTTAGTGGCTACACCTTC CASRVRGLSGYTF
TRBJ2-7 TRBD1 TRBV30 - TGTGCCTCAAATCGACAGGGGGTAGAATACGAGCAGTACTTC CASNRQGVEYEQYF
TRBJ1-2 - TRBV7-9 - TGTGCCAGCAGCTTACCCGATCTAAACAGGCCCGTCTTC CASSLPDLNRPVF
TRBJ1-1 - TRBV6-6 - TGTGCCAGCAGTTTAGTCGAGAACACTGAAGCTTTCTTT CASSLVENTEAFF
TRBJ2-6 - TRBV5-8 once TGTGCCAGCAGCTTAACAATCAGGGGTTCTGGGGCCAACGTCCTGACTTTC CASSLTIRGSGANVLTF
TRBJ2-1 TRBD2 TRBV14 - TGTGCCAGCAGTTTGACTAGCGGATACAATGAGCAGTTCTTC CASSLTSGYNEQFF
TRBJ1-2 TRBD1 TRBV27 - TGTGCCAGCAGAAGTGGGACAGGGGCCGGCTACACCTTC CASRSGTGAGYTF
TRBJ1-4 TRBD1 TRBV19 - TGTGCCAGTAGTATACCAGGGGGAAATGAAAAACTGTTTTTT CASSIPGGNEKLFF
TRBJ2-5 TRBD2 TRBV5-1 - TGCGCCAGCAGCTCAAGCGGGGCCTATACTCTGGAGACCCAGTACTTC CASSSSGAYTLETQYF
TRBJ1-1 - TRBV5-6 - TGTGCCAGCAGCTTGAACATAAAGAACACTGAAGCTTTCTTT CASSLNIKNTEAFF
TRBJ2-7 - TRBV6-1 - TGTGCCAGCAGTGAAGCGGTCGGGTACGAGCAGTACTTC CASSEAVGYEQYF